Listed here is a single TCR beta chain. This sample was included in a study of blood T cell repertoires in COVID-19. Turning to the study itself: COVID-19 samples from acute and convalescent phases originated in the United States, Italy and Spain.

Assignments of participants to cohorts depended upon their own reported clinical history. Original data processing: Reference gene primer amplification gave estimated nucleated cell counts. Data came from immunoSEQ multiplex PCR; TCRdb stores just in-frame clones and leaves some out. V and J calls plus clone size are reproduced from that table; the DNA served to infer D and trimming. The data contain about 220,000 clones, 85% to 90% of them singletons. Sequenced sample: PBMCs or T cells enriched from blood (not recorded which). The clonotype originates from a man younger than 40 who had been exposed to COVID-19.

The CDR3 protein is CASSGGQRIGEAFF. The CDR3 DNA reads as TGCGCCAGCAGCGGGGGACAGCGTATTGGTGAAGCTTTCTTT. V is TRBV5-1 and J is TRBJ1-1, with TRBD1 identical over 7 bases. The CDR3 is made up of 14 amino acids. Germline V gives CDR1 SGHRS, CDR2 YFSETQ. The ends lost 4 bases at V and 7 bases at J; junction bases unmatched: 10. Full variable domain (remainder filled in from reference TRBV5-1 and TRBJ1-1): KAGVTQTPRYLIKTRGQQVTLSCSPISGHRSVSWYQQTPGQGLQFLFEYFSETQRNKGNFPGRFSGRQFSNSRSEMNVSTLELGDSALYLCASSGGQRIGEAFFGQGTRLTVV.